This T cell receptor beta chain was recovered during a study of control samples from healthy donors and cancer patients. Some clones are missing from TCRdb's copy, which holds only in-frame ones; the method was immunoSEQ multiplex PCR. The sample shows under 450,000 clones, over 75% of them seen only once. Germline trimming cut 4 bases from V and 5 bases from J; bases unmatched to any gene: 9. The length of the CDR3 is 15 residues. Germline loops: CDR1 SGHRS, CDR2 YFSETQ. The sequenced sample was PBMCs. V usage is TRBV5-1 and J usage is TRBJ1-1, with TRBD1 identical over 9 bases. The source is a man aged 35 to 55 with head and neck cancer. CDR3 sequence: CASSASGTGRTEAFF. CDR3 coding DNA: TGCGCCAGCAGCGCATCCGGGACAGGGCGAACTGAAGCTTTCTTT.